These 22 T cell receptor beta chains share one sample of origin, sequenced in a study of response to subunit inactivated influenza vaccine. TCRdb reprocessed the RT-PCR reads via MiXCR and lists one record per CDR3 protein. The sample lists about 570,000 distinct CDR3 sequences, roughly 10% seen once, with about 11% in the top ten. These data were likewise used in another study, on T cells expressing NK-cell markers. That report adds: What made the TCR beta cDNA was 5'RACE template switching with UMIs.

This specimen consisted of PBMCs from blood, obtained on the day of vaccination. These receptors were taken from a man aged 45-60 years who received an inactivated influenza vaccine.

This chain uses TRBV4-3 with TRBJ2-3, with 8 bases that match TRBD2. V lost 0 bases and J lost 6; bases outside the gene matches: 11. The germline gives CDR1 LGHNA, CDR2 YSLEER. CDR3 size: 17 residues. CDR3 DNA sequence: TGCGCCAGCAGCCAAGAGTCCGGGCTAGCGGGTTCTGATACGCAGTATTTT. Its protein is CASSQESGLAGSDTQYF.

This clonotype was observed many times. The chain joins TRBV7-3 to TRBJ2-3; D possibly corresponds to TRBD1 (6 bases). Germline V gene data show CDR1 as SGHTA and CDR2 as FQGTGA. The V end was cut by 2 bases, the J end by 4 bases, with 13 bases between. This CDR3 spans 15 amino acids. The CDR3 sequence: CASSLLGGRPDTQYF. In nucleotides, the CDR3 is TGTGCCAGCAGCTTACTAGGGGGAAGGCCAGATACGCAGTATTTT.

The chain has TRBV20-1 and TRBJ2-1, with 8 positions matching TRBD2. The CDR3 has 19 amino acids. Germline V gene lookup returns CDR1 DFQATT and CDR2 SNEGSKA (reference sequence). V shed 6 bases, J shed 1 base, and the junction held 20 bases outside the gene matches. CDR3 in amino acids: CSAIPQRELRGFSYNEQFF. CDR3 nucleotides: TGCAGTGCCATTCCACAGCGGGAGCTCCGGGGGTTTTCCTACAATGAGCAGTTCTTC.

Regarding this clonotype: A much larger clone is a single base away; this may be a read error. The chain combines TRBV11-2 with TRBJ2-1; no clear D. Trimming cost V 3 bases and J 9 bases, with 6 bases left between them. The CDR3 spans 11 residues. The germline V gene encodes CDR1 SGHAT and CDR2 FQNNGV. The CDR3 DNA follows: TGTGCCAGCAGCTTGATAGTTGAGCAGTTCTTC. It is translated as CASSLIVEQFF.

This clonotype showed up just a few times. J is TRBJ2-1 and V is TRBV27; 9 nucleotides align to TRBD2. The CDR3 length is 14 residues. The V gene's germline CDR1 is MNHEY and CDR2 SMNVEV (reference sequence). The V gene end was trimmed by 6 bases and the J gene end by 6 bases; junction bases not matched to a gene: 6. This CDR3 reads CASSPSGTGNEQFF. For the CDR3, the DNA is TGTGCCAGCAGCCCTAGCGGGACGGGCAATGAGCAGTTCTTC.

This clonotype came up many times. The chain couples TRBV7-2 to TRBJ2-3, with 10 bases aligning to TRBD2. The V gene's germline CDR1 is SGHTA and CDR2 FQGNSA. CDR3 length equals 15 residues. Trimming took 7 bases from V and 4 from J; bases not matched to a gene: 8. CDR3 bases: TGTGCCAGCACTTTGCGGACTAGCGGAGCAGATACGCAGTATTTT. Its protein is CASTLRTSGADTQYF.

The gene calls are TRBV28 and TRBJ2-3; D ambiguous. Germline V gene lookup returns CDR1 MDHEN and CDR2 SYDVKM. Trimming shortened V by 5 bases and J by 4 bases, and 22 bases separated the two germline ends. This CDR3 is 17 amino acids long. Here the CDR3 reads CASSPNTGRRIPDTQYF. The CDR3 DNA sequence: TGTGCCAGCAGTCCAAATACCGGACGCCGTATCCCAGATACGCAGTATTTT. Full variable domain (remainder filled in from reference TRBV28 and TRBJ2-3): DVKVTQSSRYLVKRTGEKVFLECVQDMDHENMFWYRQDPGLGLRLIYFSYDVKMKEKGDIPEGYSVSREKKERFSLILESASTNQTSMYLCASSPNTGRRIPDTQYFGPGTRLTVL.

The CDR3 loop is CASSRTGKVDGYTF. In DNA form, the CDR3 reads TGTGCCAGCAGTCGGACAGGGAAAGTCGATGGCTACACCTTC. The chain is built from TRBV12-3 or TRBV12-4 and TRBJ1-2; TRBD1 matches 8 bases. V dropped 5 bases and J dropped 6; count of bases not matched to a gene: 8. The CDR3 has 14 residues.

The V call is TRBV5-1, the J call TRBJ1-4, with 7 bases aligning to TRBD1. The CDR3 is 15 amino acids. V lost 3 bases to trimming and J lost 3 bases; unmatched junction nucleotides: 5. Germline CDR1 reads SGHRS; CDR2 reads YFSETQ. This CDR3 reads CASSSTGAANEKLFF. DNA for the CDR3: TGCGCCAGCAGCTCAACAGGGGCCGCTAATGAAAAACTGTTTTTT.

This chain uses TRBV18 with TRBJ2-7; 7 bases map to TRBD1. The V gene end was trimmed by 5 bases and the J gene end by 7 bases; junction bases not matched to a gene: 8. CDR1 is KGHSH and CDR2 is LQKENI in the germline V gene. The CDR3 runs 13 residues. The CDR3 region is CASSTDRQREQYF. CDR3 nucleotides: TGTGCCAGCTCAACGGACAGGCAAAGAGAGCAGTACTTC. Full variable domain (remainder filled in from reference TRBV18 and TRBJ2-7): NAGVMQNPRHLVRRRGQEARLRCSPMKGHSHVYWYRQLPEEGLKFMVYLQKENIIDESGMPKERFSAEFPKEGPSILRIQQVVRGDSAAYFCASSTDRQREQYFGPGTRLTVT.

A few counts support this clonotype. J is TRBJ2-3 and V is TRBV9; D gene unclear. Germline lookup yields CDR1 SGDLS and CDR2 YYNGEE. The CDR3 covers 14 residues. V lost 0 bases and J lost 0, with 5 bases in between. For the CDR3, the DNA is TGTGCCAGCAGCGTAGACTACAGCACAGATACGCAGTATTTT. It is translated as CASSVDYSTDTQYF. The whole variable domain, filled in from reference TRBV9 and TRBJ2-3, reads DSGVTQTPKHLITATGQRVTLRCSPRSGDLSVYWYQQSLDQGLQFLIQYYNGEERAKGNILERFSAQQFPDLHSELNLSSLELGDSALYFCASSVDYSTDTQYFGPGTRLTVL.

J is TRBJ1-1 and V is TRBV12-3 or TRBV12-4; D is unresolved. The CDR3 consists of 14 residues. V was shortened by 2 bases and J by 4 bases, with 11 bases between the two germline ends. The CDR3 coding sequence is TGTGCCAGCAGTTTAAGAGGGATGGGCACTGAAGCTTTCTTT. Translation: CASSLRGMGTEAFF.

The J gene is TRBJ1-2, the V gene TRBV7-2, with TRBD1 identical over 7 bases. The CDR3 runs 16 residues. The ends lost 1 base at V and 4 bases at J; junction bases unmatched: 9. The germline gives CDR1 SGHTA, CDR2 FQGNSA. CDR3 coding DNA: TGTGCCAGCAGCTTAGTTTTCAGGGGGGACCTCTATGGCTACACCTTC. Its protein product is CASSLVFRGDLYGYTF.

This clonotype occurred many times. The chain employs TRBV6-2 or TRBV6-3 and TRBJ1-5, with unresolved D. The CDR3 is 15 residues long. The V end was cut by 2 bases, the J end by 2 bases, with 10 bases between. Looked up from germline, CDR1 is MNHEY and CDR2 is SVGEGT. The CDR3 loop reads CASSYGRIGNQPQHF. CDR3 DNA sequence: TGTGCCAGCAGTTACGGAAGGATTGGCAATCAGCCCCAGCATTTT.

The rearrangement uses TRBV27 and TRBJ2-7; 9 bases align to TRBD2. The junction had 5 bases not matched to a gene; V was cut back by 5 bases and J by 3 bases. This CDR3 comprises 14 residues. The germline gives CDR1 MNHEY, CDR2 SMNVEV (reference sequence). This CDR3 is CASSIAGELYEQYF. The DNA of the CDR3 is TGTGCCAGCAGTATAGCGGGGGAGCTCTACGAGCAGTACTTC.

This clonotype was counted only a few times. CDR3 residues: CASTIGQSTPFLHF. CDR3 in DNA: TGTGCCAGCACCATTGGACAGTCTACCCCCTTTCTCCACTTT. The chain recombines TRBV2 with TRBJ1-6, with D possibly TRBD1 on 6 matching bases. The V end lost 7 bases, the J end lost 16 bases, and 23 bases lay between the germline ends. The CDR3 length is 14 residues. Germline-derived CDR1 and CDR2 are SNHLY and FYNNEI.

The rearrangement uses TRBV4-2 and TRBJ2-5; 10 bases match TRBD2. The CDR3 contains 17 residues. V gave up 3 bases and J gave up 3 bases; unmatched junction bases: 10. CDR1 is LGHNA and CDR2 is YNFKEQ in the germline V gene. The DNA for the CDR3 is TGTGCCAGCAGCCAGCCGGGACTAGCGATCCAGAAAGAGACCCAGTACTTC. This codes for CASSQPGLAIQKETQYF.

In its sample, this clonotype was seen a few times. The chain couples TRBV30 to TRBJ2-1; no definite D call. V lost 0 bases and J 5 bases, leaving 8 bases between the germline ends. The germline V gene has CDR1 GTSNPN and CDR2 SVGIG (reference sequence). CDR3 length: 13 residues. The chain's CDR3 is CAWSVNRDNEQFF. In DNA form, the CDR3 reads TGTGCCTGGAGTGTGAATCGGGACAATGAGCAGTTCTTC.

Only a few counts were recorded for this clonotype. V gene TRBV18 combines with J gene TRBJ2-5, with TRBD1 as a possible D gene (7 bases). The CDR3 covers 14 residues. The V end was cut by 6 bases, the J end by 2 bases, with 13 bases between. Germline CDR1 and CDR2: KGHSH and LQKENI. In nucleotides, the CDR3 is TGTGCCAGCTCGTCGACAGGGAGGCAAGAGACCCAGTACTTC. The encoded protein is CASSSTGRQETQYF.

This clonotype was counted a few times. This chain connects TRBV11-2 to TRBJ2-3; the D call may be TRBD1 or TRBD2 (5 bases each). Trimming removed 5 bases from V and 0 bases from J, with 18 bases in between. This CDR3 has 17 amino acids. In germline, CDR1 is SGHAT, CDR2 FQNNGV. The CDR3 DNA reads TGTGCCAGCAGCCCCCGGGGCAGTGTCTCTAGCACAGATACGCAGTATTTT. It yields the protein CASSPRGSVSSTDTQYF.

The CDR3 DNA reads TGTGCCAGCAGCGTCAGTTGGCGGGTTTCCGGAAATGAGCAGTTCTTC. Its translation: CASSVSWRVSGNEQFF. The genes are TRBV7-2 and TRBJ2-1, with D perhaps matching TRBD2 (5 bases). Germline CDR1 reads SGHTA; CDR2 reads FQGNSA. V lost 5 bases and J 7 bases, leaving 21 bases between the germline ends. This CDR3 has 16 amino acids.

In its sample, this clonotype was seen a few times. The chain links TRBV5-1 to TRBJ2-7; either TRBD1 or TRBD2 may supply D (5 bases each). V dropped 1 base and J dropped 4 bases, with 15 bases sitting between them. In germline, CDR1 is SGHRS, CDR2 YFSETQ. The CDR3 sequence is 15 residues long. The CDR3 DNA follows: TGCGCCAGCAGCTTGCAAGGAGAGGGGTTGTACGAGCAGTACTTC. Translated: CASSLQGEGLYEQYF.